The entry below describes one T cell receptor beta chain. Its target is not known. This record comes from a study of cytomegalovirus exposure and HLA in healthy donors. Study observations and caveats: Most of the TCR beta V segments (in an earlier analysis) were productive either about 87% or about 30% of the time. Presence/absence analysis assumed near-uniform sequencing depth across donors.

Healthy bone marrow donors made up the cohort. The CDR3 is 15 amino acids. Germline V CDR1 and CDR2: LNHDA, SQIVND (reference sequence). J gave up 7 bases and V 4 bases, and 11 bases lay outside the gene matches. PCR primers comprised 60 Vbeta and 13 Jbeta primers. As processed by the authors: In a later analysis, some 80 million unique TCR beta chains included roughly 11 million shared by two or more donors. The assay was immunoSEQ multiplex PCR, and TCRdb's table has in-frame clones only and misses some. V and J calls and clone size come straight from that table; D and trimming were deduced from the DNA. The sample contains under 200,000 clones, 65% to 85% of which appear only once.

The chain employs TRBV19 and TRBJ1-2; TRBD1 agrees at 8 bases. The receptor comes from a woman aged 45-60 years in good health and CMV-seropositive. Input material: PBMCs. The CDR3 DNA reads as TGTGCCAGTAGTAATGGGGTCCAGGGGGCATTTGGCTACACCTTC. It encodes CASSNGVQGAFGYTF.